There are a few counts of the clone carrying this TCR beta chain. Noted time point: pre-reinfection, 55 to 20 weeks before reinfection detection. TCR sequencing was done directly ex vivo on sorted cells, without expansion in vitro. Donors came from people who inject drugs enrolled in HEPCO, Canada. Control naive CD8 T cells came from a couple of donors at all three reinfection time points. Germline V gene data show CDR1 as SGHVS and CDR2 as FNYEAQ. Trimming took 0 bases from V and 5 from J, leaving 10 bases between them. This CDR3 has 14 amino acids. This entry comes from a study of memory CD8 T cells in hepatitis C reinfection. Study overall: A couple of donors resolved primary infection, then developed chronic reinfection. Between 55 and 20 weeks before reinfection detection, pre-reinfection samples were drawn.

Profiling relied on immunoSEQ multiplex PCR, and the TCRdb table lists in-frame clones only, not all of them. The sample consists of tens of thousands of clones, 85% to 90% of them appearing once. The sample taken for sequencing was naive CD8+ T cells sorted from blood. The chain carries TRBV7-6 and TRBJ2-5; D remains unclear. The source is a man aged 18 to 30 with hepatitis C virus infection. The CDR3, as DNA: TGTGCCAGCAGCTTAGCGCCTCAGAGGGAGACCCAGTACTTC. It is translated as CASSLAPQRETQYF.